The 15 T cell receptor beta chains in this list originate from one sample, sequenced in a study of monozygotic twins with inflammatory bowel disease. No DNA is given; TCRdb re-called the 5' RACE reads and lists each CDR3 protein once. The sample table includes some 160,000 distinct CDR3 sequences. The sequencing input was blood. The origin of the receptors is a human donor with ulcerative colitis or Crohn's disease, or a healthy co-twin of an affected twin (not recorded which).

The chain is built from TRBV7-6 and TRBJ1-2; TCRdb's D call of TRBD1 is untestable without DNA. The CDR3 is 15 residues long. Germline V lookup: CDR1 SGHVS, CDR2 FNYEAQ. CDR3: CASSPGDRGPYGYTF.

The chain joins TRBV5-5 to TRBJ2-2; TCRdb's D call, TRBD2, is unchecked because there is no DNA. The CDR3 totals 18 residues. Germline assignment: CDR1 SGHKS and CDR2 YYEKEE (reference sequence). CDR3 region: CASSSRLAGGPWTGELFF.

The chain has TRBV10-3 and TRBJ2-7; there is no DNA to check the TCRdb D call of TRBD1. The CDR3 length is 13 residues. Germline CDR1 reads ENHRY; CDR2 reads SYGVKD. The CDR3: CAISGQGPYEQYF.

The chain uses TRBV11-2 and TRBJ2-1; TCRdb selects TRBD2, and the lack of DNA leaves this call unchecked. Germline V gene data show CDR1 as SGHAT and CDR2 as FQNNGV. The CDR3 runs 19 residues. CDR3 sequence: CASSLVFTTLINFIGGQFF.

This chain links TRBV20-1 with TRBJ2-5; with no DNA, the TCRdb D assignment of TRBD2 cannot be verified. CDR3 length: 15 residues. Germline values: CDR1 DFQATT, CDR2 SNEGSKA (reference sequence). CDR3 in amino acids: CSAPRGLIFNETQYF.

The V call is TRBV6-6, the J call TRBJ1-5; there is no DNA to check the TCRdb D call of TRBD1. The CDR3 is 13 amino acids. CDR1 and CDR2 from the germline V gene are MNHNY and SVGAGI (reference sequence). This chain's CDR3 is CATRGQSNQPQHF.

The rearrangement joins TRBV5-1 to TRBJ2-4. This CDR3 comprises 15 residues. The germline V gene has CDR1 SGHRS and CDR2 YFSETQ. This CDR3 is CASSLGPRDKNIQYF.

J is TRBJ2-7 and V is TRBV19. Germline loops: CDR1 LNHDA, CDR2 SQIVND (reference sequence). There are 13 residues in the CDR3. CDR3 amino acids: CASSTSTSYEQYF.

The chain couples TRBV5-1 to TRBJ2-2. The CDR3 is made up of 14 amino acids. Per the germline V gene, CDR1 is SGHRS and CDR2 is YFSETQ. CDR3 residues: CASSFGENTGELFF.

V gene TRBV28 combines with J gene TRBJ2-7. CDR1 is MDHEN, CDR2 SYDVKM, per germline. The CDR3 contains 15 residues. The CDR3 sequence is CASSLRTESSFEQYF.

The chain has TRBV6-1 and TRBJ2-7; TCRdb's D gene call, TRBD2, goes unchecked for lack of DNA. Germline V CDR1 and CDR2: MNHNS, SASEGT. The CDR3 loop spans 15 amino acids. The CDR3 protein is CASLPSTKNLYEQYF.

The chain is built from TRBV5-1 and TRBJ2-1; TCRdb's D call, TRBD2, is unchecked because there is no DNA. The CDR3 covers 16 residues. CDR1 is SGHRS, CDR2 YFSETQ, per germline. The CDR3 region is CASSPGLAGAYNEQFF.

The chain carries TRBV18 and TRBJ2-3; with no DNA, the TCRdb D assignment of TRBD1 cannot be verified. Germline V gene data show CDR1 as KGHSH and CDR2 as LQKENI. The CDR3 spans 15 residues. The CDR3: CASSPGQGARDTQYF.

The chain uses TRBV29-1 and TRBJ2-1. CDR3 size: 12 residues. Germline V gene lookup returns CDR1 SQVTM and CDR2 ANQGSEA. Here the CDR3 reads CSVRPRRDEQFF.

This chain connects TRBV7-9 to TRBJ1-6; the D gene TCRdb calls, TRBD1, cannot be checked with no DNA. Germline V gene lookup returns CDR1 SEHNR and CDR2 FQNEAQ (reference sequence). The CDR3 consists of 15 residues. The CDR3 is CASSPGRDYNSPLHF.